The rows below give T cell receptor beta chains drawn from one sample of a study of blood T cell repertoires in COVID-19. Clones were read by immunoSEQ multiplex PCR, and TCRdb kept only the in-frame ones, dropping some. The sample lists almost 25,000 clones; approximately 78% were seen once. The sequenced sample was peripheral blood. Receptors were obtained from a human donor in a cohort sampled during active COVID-19. Each CDR3 is given with its conserved first and last residue. The D gene is left open where the match is weak. Some rows mark clone size as missing; the rest say once, few, many or name a class of expanded clone.

j_call clone_size d_call v_call cdr3_nt cdr3_aa
TRBJ2-1 - - TRBV12-3/TRBV12-4 TGTGCCAGCAGTTTACGACAGGCCAATGAGCAGTTCTTC CASSLRQANEQFF
TRBJ2-7 - TRBD1 TRBV24-1 TGTGCCACCAGTGATTTTGGGACAGGGTACTACGAGCAGTACTTC CATSDFGTGYYEQYF
TRBJ2-1 few TRBD2 TRBV7-9 TGTGCCAGCAGCTTACTAGCGGGAGGGTACAATGAGCAGTTCTTC CASSLLAGGYNEQFF
TRBJ1-3 - - TRBV15 TGTGCCACCAGTCCTCGGCGGGGGTATGGAAACACCATATATTTT CATSPRRGYGNTIYF
TRBJ2-2 - TRBD2 TRBV24-1 TGTGCCACCACCTCAGCGGGAGGGCCGAGCACCGGGGAGCTGTTTTTT CATTSAGGPSTGELFF
TRBJ2-5 once TRBD1 TRBV7-9 TGTGCCAGCAGCCGGCCGGGACAGGGGGCGGGGGAGACCCAGTACTTC CASSRPGQGAGETQYF
TRBJ1-1 - TRBD1 TRBV24-1 TGTGCCACCCTACAGGGGGCGCGGACTGAAGCTTTCTTT CATLQGARTEAFF
TRBJ1-4 - TRBD1 TRBV28 TGTGCCAGCAGTTCCGCGGACAGGGTAGGAACTAATGAAAAACTGTTTTTT CASSSADRVGTNEKLFF
TRBJ2-5 - TRBD2 TRBV4-3 TGCGCCAGCAGCCAGGGACTAGCGCAAGAGACCCAGTACTTC CASSQGLAQETQYF
TRBJ1-4 - - TRBV9 TGTGCCAGCAGCGTAGGCGAGCCTAATGAAAAACTGTTTTTT CASSVGEPNEKLFF
TRBJ2-3 - TRBD2 TRBV7-3 TGTGCCAGCAGCTTAAGCGGGGGGGCCTTAGATACGCAGTATTTT CASSLSGGALDTQYF
TRBJ2-2 medium-sized - TRBV15 TGTGCCACCAGCAGAGAAGCGGGGAACACCGGGGAGCTGTTTTTT CATSREAGNTGELFF
TRBJ2-1 - - TRBV9 TGTGCCAGCAGCGTGGGACTTCTCGGACACAATGAGCAGTTCTTC CASSVGLLGHNEQFF
TRBJ2-1 - - TRBV3-1/TRBV3-2 TGTGCCAGCAGCCAAGGGGGCGTGGCCGGGTACAATGAGCAGTTCTTC CASSQGGVAGYNEQFF
TRBJ2-3 - - TRBV7-5 TGTGCCAGAAGCTTAGCAGGACTAGCCGGGCAGTATTTT CARSLAGLAGQYF
TRBJ2-3 - TRBD1 TRBV7-6 TGTGCCACCGACAGGGGTAGCACAGATACGCAGTATTTT CATDRGSTDTQYF
TRBJ1-2 - - TRBV4-3 TGCGCCAGCAGCCCCTCCCTAGGGGCTCCCTATGGCTACACCTTC CASSPSLGAPYGYTF
TRBJ2-4 - - TRBV28 TGTGCCAGCATTCCAACTCGCGGAATTGCAAACATTCAGTACTTC CASIPTRGIANIQYF
TRBJ1-2 - - TRBV7-8 TGTGCCAGCAGCTTAGTAGACGAACCTCGGGTCTATGGCTACACCTTC CASSLVDEPRVYGYTF
TRBJ2-7 - TRBD2 TRBV27 TGTGCCAGCAGGCGGACTAGCGGGAGCTACGAGCAGTACTTC CASRRTSGSYEQYF
TRBJ2-3 - TRBD2 TRBV6-4 TGTGCCAGCAGTGACACTAGCGGGGCCGCAGATACGCAGTATTTT CASSDTSGAADTQYF
TRBJ1-2 - TRBD1 TRBV28 TGTGCCAGCAGTGCGGGACAGGTGGATGGCTACACCTTC CASSAGQVDGYTF
TRBJ1-2 - - TRBV5-1 TGCGCCAGCAGCTTGGGGCAGGGGCACTATGGCTACACCTTC CASSLGQGHYGYTF
TRBJ2-2 - - TRBV7-6 TGTGCCAGCAGCTTAGATGATAGTAGCACCGGGGAGCTGTTTTTT CASSLDDSSTGELFF
TRBJ1-2 - TRBD1 TRBV3-1/TRBV3-2 TGTGCCAGCAGTTCGGGCAGGGGGAATGGCTACACCTTC CASSSGRGNGYTF
TRBJ2-5 few TRBD1 TRBV3-1/TRBV3-2 TGTGCCAGCAGCCAAGGAGGGGGCGGTGAGACCCAGTACTTC CASSQGGGGETQYF
TRBJ2-3 few TRBD2 TRBV7-9 TGTGCCAGCAGCCCAGGGCAGGCGGGGGACCGCACAGATACGCAGTATTTT CASSPGQAGDRTDTQYF
TRBJ1-1 - - TRBV3-1/TRBV3-2 TGTGCCAGCAGCCACCATGGGGGAGGCGGCACTGAAGCTTTCTTT CASSHHGGGGTEAFF
TRBJ2-7 - TRBD2 TRBV6-2/TRBV6-3 TGTGCCAGCAGTTACTCGAGAGGAGGGACTAGCGGATACTACGAGCAGTACTTC CASSYSRGGTSGYYEQYF
TRBJ1-4 - TRBD1 TRBV19 TGTGCCAGTGCTACACCGGGACAGGGGGCGAGGGTAACTAATGAAAAACTGTTTTTT CASATPGQGARVTNEKLFF
TRBJ2-2 few - TRBV30 TGTGCCTGGCGCGGAGGCCAGGACACCGGGGAGCTGTTTTTT CAWRGGQDTGELFF
TRBJ1-2 - - TRBV6-2/TRBV6-3 TGTGCCAGCAGTTATGGAGCGCGTTATGGCTACACCTTC CASSYGARYGYTF
TRBJ1-1 once TRBD1 TRBV11-3 TGTGCCAGCAGCCCGGGACAGGGTGAAGATATGGGAGCTTTCTTT CASSPGQGEDMGAFF